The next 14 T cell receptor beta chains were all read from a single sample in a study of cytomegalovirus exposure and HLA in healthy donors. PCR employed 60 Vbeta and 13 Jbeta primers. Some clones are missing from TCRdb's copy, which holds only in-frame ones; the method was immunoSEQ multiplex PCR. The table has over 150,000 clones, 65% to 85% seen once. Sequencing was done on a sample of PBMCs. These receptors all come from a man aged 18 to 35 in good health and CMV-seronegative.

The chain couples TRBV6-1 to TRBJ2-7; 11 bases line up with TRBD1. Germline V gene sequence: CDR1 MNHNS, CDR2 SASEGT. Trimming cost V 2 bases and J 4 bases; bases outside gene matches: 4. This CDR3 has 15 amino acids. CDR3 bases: TGTGCCAGCAGTGAAAGGGGGGACAGGGGGTACGAGCAGTACGTC. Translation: CASSERGDRGYEQYV.

This CDR3 is CASSLAPEGTQYF. DNA for the CDR3: TGTGCCAGCAGCTTAGCACCAGAGGGGACCCAGTACTTC. The gene calls are TRBV7-3 and TRBJ2-5; TRBD2 is a possible D gene (5 bases). Germline values: CDR1 SGHTA, CDR2 FQGTGA. The CDR3 loop spans 13 amino acids. V lost 2 bases and J 7 bases, leaving 11 bases between the germline ends.

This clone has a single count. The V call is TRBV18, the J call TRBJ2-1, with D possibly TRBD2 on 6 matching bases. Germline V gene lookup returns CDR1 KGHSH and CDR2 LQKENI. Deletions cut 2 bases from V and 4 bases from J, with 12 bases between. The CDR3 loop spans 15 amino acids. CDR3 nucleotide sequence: TGTGCCAGCTCACCAATGGAGGGTAAATACAATGAGCAGTTCTTC. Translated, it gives CASSPMEGKYNEQFF.

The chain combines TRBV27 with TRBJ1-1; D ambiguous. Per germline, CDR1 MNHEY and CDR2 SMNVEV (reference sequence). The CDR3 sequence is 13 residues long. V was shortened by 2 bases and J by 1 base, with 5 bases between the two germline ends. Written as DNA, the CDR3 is TGTGCCAGCAGTTTACCGGGGAACACTGAAGCTTTCTTT. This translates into CASSLPGNTEAFF.

CDR3 DNA sequence: TGCGCCAGCAGCGCGCGGATTGACACTGAAGCTTTCTTT. Translated, it gives CASSARIDTEAFF. The chain employs TRBV5-1 and TRBJ1-1; D not resolved. Germline CDR1 and CDR2: SGHRS and YFSETQ. The V end lost 4 bases, the J end lost 3 bases, and 10 bases lay between the germline ends. The CDR3 has 13 amino acids.

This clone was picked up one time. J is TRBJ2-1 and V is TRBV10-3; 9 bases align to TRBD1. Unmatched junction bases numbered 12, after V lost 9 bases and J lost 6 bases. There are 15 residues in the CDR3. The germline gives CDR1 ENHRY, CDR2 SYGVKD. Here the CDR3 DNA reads TGTGCCATTTCAACCGGGACAGGGAGGTTCAATGAGCAGTTCTTC. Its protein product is CAISTGTGRFNEQFF.

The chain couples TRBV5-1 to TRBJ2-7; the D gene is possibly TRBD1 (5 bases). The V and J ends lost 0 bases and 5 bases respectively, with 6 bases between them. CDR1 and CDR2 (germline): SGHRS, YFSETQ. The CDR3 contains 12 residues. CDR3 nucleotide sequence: TGCGCCAGCAGCTTGGTCAGGGACGAGCAGTACTTC. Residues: CASSLVRDEQYF.

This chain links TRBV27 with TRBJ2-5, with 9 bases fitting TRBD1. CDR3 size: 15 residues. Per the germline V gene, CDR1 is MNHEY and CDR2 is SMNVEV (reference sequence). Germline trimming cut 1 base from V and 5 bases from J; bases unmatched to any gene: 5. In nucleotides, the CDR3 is TGTGCCAGCAGTTTATTACAGGGGGCAGCGGAGACCCAGTACTTC. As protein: CASSLLQGAAETQYF.

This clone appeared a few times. CDR3 bases: TGTGCCAGCAGCCCCGAGGGAGGGGTGAAGATGGGGCAGTTCTTC. It codes for CASSPEGGVKMGQFF. V gene TRBV6-5 combines with J gene TRBJ2-1, with TRBD2 matching over 7 bases. Germline CDR1 and CDR2: MNHEY and SVGAGI. V was clipped by 6 bases and J by 12 bases; unmatched bases: 17. The length of the CDR3 is 15 residues.

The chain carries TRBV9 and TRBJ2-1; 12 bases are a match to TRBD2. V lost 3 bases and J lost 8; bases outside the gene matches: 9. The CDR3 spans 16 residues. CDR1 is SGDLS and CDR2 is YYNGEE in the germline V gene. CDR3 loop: CASSASLAGGTDEQFF. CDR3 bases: TGTGCCAGCAGCGCCTCTCTAGCGGGGGGGACGGATGAGCAGTTCTTC.

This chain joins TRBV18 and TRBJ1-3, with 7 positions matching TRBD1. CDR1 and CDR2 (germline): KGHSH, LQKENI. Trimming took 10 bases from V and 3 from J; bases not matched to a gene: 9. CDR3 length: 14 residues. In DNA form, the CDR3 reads TGTGCCATTGGAGGGGGCGCTTATGGAAACACCATATATTTT. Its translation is CAIGGGAYGNTIYF.

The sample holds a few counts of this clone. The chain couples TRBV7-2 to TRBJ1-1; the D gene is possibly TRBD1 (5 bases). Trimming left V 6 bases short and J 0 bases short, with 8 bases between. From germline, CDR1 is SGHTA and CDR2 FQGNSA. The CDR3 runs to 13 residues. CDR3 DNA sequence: TGTGCCAGCAGAAAACAGGTGAACACTGAAGCTTTCTTT. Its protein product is CASRKQVNTEAFF.

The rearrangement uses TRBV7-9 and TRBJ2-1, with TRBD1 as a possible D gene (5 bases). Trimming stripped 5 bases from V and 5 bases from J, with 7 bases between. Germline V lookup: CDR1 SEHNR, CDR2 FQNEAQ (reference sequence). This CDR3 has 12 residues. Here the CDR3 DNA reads TGTGCCAGCAGCAAGACAGACAATGAGCAGTTCTTC. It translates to CASSKTDNEQFF.

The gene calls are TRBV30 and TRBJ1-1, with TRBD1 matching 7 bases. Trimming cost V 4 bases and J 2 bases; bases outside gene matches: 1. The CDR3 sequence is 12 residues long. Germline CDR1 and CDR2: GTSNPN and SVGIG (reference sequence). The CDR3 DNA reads TGTGCCTGGAACAGGGGAAACACTGAAGCTTTCTTT. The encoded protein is CAWNRGNTEAFF. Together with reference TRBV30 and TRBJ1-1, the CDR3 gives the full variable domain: SQTIHQWPATLVQPVGSPLSLECTVEGTSNPNLYWYRQAAGRGLQLLFYSVGIGQISSEVPQNLSASRPQDRQFILSSKKLLLSDSGFYLCAWNRGNTEAFFGQGTRLTVV.